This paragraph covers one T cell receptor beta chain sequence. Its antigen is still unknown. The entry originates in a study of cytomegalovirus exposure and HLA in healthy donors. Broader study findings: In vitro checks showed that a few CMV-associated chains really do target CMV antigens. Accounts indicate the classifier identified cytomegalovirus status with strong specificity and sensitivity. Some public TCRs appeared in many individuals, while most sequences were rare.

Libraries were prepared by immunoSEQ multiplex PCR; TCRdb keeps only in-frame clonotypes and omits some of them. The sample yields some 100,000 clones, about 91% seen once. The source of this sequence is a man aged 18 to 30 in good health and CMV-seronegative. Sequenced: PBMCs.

CDR3 amino acids: CASSLTVQNTEAFF. The DNA of the CDR3 is TGTGCCAGCAGCTTGACAGTCCAGAACACTGAAGCTTTCTTT. The V call is TRBV7-6, the J call TRBJ1-1; tentative D call: TRBD1 (5 bases). V gave up 3 bases and J gave up 1 base, with 9 bases separating them. The CDR3 spans 14 residues. Germline V lookup: CDR1 SGHVS, CDR2 FNYEAQ.